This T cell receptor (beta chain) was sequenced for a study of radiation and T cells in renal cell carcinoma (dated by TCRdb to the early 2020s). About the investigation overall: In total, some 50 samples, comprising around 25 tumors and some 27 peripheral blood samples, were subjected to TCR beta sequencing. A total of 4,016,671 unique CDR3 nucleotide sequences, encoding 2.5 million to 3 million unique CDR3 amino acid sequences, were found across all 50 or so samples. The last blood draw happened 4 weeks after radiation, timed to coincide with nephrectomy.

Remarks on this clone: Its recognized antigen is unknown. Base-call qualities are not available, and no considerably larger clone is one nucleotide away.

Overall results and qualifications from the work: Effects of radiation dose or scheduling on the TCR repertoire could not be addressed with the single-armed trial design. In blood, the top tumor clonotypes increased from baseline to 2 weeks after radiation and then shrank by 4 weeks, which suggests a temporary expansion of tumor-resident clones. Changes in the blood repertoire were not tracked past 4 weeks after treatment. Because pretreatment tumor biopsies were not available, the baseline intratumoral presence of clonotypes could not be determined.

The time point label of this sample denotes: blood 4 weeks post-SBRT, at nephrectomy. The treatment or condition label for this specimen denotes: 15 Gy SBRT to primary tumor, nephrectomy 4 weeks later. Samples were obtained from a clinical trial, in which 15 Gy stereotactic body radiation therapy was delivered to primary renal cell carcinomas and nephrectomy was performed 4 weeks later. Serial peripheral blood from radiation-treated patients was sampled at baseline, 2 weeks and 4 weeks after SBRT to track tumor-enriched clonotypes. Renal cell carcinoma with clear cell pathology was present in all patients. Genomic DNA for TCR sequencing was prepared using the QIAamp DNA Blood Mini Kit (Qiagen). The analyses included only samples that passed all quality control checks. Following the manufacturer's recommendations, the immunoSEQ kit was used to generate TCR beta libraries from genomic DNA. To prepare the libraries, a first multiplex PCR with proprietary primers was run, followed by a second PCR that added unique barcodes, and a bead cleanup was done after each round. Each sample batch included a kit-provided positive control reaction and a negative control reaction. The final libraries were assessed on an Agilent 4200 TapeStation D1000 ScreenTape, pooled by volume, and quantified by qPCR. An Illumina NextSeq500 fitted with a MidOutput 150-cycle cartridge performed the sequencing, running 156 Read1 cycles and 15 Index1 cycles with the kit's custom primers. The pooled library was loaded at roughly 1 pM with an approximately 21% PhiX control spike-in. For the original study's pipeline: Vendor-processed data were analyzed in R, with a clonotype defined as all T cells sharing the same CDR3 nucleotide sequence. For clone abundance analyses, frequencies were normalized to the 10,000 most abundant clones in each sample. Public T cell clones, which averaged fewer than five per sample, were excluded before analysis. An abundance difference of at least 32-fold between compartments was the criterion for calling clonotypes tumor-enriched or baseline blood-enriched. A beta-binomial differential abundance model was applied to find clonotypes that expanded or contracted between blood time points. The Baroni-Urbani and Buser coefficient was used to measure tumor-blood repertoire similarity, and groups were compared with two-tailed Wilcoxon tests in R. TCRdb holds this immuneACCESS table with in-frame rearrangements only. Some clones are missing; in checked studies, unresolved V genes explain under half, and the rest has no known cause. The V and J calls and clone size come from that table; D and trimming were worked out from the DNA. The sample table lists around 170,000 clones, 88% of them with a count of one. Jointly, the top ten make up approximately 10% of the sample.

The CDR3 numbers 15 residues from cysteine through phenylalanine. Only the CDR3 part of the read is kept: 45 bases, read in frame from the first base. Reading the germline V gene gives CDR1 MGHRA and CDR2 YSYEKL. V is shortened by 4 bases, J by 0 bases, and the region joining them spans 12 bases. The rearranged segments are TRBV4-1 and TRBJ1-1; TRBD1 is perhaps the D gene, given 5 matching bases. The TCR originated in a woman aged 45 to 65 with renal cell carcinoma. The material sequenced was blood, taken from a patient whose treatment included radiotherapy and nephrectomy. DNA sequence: TGCGCCAGCAGCCGATCGACAGCCTTGAACACTGAAGCTTTCTTT. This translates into CASSRSTALNTEAFF.